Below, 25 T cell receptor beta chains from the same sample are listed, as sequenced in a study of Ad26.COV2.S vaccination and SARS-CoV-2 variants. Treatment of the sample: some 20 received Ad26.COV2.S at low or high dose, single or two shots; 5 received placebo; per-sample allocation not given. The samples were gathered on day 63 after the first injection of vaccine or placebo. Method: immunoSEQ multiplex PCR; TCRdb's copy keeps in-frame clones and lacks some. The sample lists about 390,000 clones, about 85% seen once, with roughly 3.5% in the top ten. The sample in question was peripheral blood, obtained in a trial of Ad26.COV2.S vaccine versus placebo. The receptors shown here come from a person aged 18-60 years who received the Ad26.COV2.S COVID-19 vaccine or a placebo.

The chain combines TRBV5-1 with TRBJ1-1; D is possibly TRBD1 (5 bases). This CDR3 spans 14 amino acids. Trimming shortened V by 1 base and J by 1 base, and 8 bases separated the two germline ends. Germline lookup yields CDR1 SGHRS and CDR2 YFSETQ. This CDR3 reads CASSLLGENTEAFF. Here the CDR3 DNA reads TGCGCCAGCAGCTTGCTGGGGGAGAACACTGAAGCTTTCTTT. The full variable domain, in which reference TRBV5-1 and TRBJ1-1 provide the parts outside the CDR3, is KAGVTQTPRYLIKTRGQQVTLSCSPISGHRSVSWYQQTPGQGLQFLFEYFSETQRNKGNFPGRFSGRQFSNSRSEMNVSTLELGDSALYLCASSLLGENTEAFFGQGTRLTVV.

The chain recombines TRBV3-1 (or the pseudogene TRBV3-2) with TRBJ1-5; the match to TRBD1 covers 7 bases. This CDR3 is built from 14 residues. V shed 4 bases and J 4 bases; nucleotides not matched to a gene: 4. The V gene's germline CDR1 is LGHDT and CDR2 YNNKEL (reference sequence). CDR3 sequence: CASSPGQENQPQHF. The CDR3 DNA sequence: TGTGCCAGCAGCCCTGGACAGGAGAATCAGCCCCAGCATTTT.

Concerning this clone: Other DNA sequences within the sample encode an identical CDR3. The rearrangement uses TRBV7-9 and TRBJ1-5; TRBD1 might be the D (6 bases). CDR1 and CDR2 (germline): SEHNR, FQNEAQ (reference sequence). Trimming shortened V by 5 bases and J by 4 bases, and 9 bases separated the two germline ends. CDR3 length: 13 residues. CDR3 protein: CASSPQGNQPQHF. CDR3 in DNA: TGTGCCAGCAGCCCACAGGGAAATCAGCCCCAGCATTTT.

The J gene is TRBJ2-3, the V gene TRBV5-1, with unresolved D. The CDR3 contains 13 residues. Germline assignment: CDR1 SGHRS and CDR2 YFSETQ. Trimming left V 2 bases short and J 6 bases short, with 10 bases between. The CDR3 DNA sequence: TGCGCCAGCAGCTTCCCGAGTGCGGATACGCAGTATTTT. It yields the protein CASSFPSADTQYF.

The CDR3 sequence: CASSLGVNQPQHF. CDR3 sequence (DNA): TGTGCCAGCAGCTTAGGAGTCAATCAGCCCCAGCATTTT. The chain has TRBV11-2 and TRBJ1-5; D gene ambiguous. The CDR3 loop spans 13 amino acids. Germline V gene sequence: CDR1 SGHAT, CDR2 FQNNGV. The germline V and J ends were trimmed by 1 base and 3 bases, with 4 bases remaining between them.

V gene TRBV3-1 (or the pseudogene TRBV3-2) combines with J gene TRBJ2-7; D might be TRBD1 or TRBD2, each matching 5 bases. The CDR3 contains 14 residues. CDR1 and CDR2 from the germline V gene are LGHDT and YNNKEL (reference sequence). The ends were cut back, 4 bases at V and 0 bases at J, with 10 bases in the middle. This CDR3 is CASSLGTNSYEQYF. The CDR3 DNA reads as TGTGCCAGCAGCCTCGGGACGAACTCCTACGAGCAGTACTTC.

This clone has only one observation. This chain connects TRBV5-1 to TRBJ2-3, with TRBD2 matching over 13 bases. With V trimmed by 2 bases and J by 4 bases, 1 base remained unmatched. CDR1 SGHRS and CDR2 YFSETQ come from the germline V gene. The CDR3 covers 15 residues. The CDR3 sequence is CASSLGLAGADTQYF. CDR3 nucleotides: TGCGCCAGCAGCTTAGGACTAGCGGGGGCAGATACGCAGTATTTT.

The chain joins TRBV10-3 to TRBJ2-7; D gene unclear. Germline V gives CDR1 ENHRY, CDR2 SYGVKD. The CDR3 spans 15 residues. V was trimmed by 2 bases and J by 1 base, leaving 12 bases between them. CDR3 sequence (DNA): TGTGCCATCAGTGAGGGACCGGGCCCTTCCTACGAGCAGTACTTC. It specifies CAISEGPGPSYEQYF.

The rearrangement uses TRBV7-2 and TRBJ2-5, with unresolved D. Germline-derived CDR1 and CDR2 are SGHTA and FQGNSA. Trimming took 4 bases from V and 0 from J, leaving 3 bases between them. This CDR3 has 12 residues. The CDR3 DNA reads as TGTGCCAGCAGCTCAGACCAAGAGACCCAGTACTTC. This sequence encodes CASSSDQETQYF.

CDR3 in DNA: TGCGCCAGCAGCCCGGGGGGGGGCTGGGGTGAAAAACTGTTTTTT. Translated: CASSPGGGWGEKLFF. This chain joins TRBV5-1 and TRBJ1-4, with D possibly matching TRBD1 (6 bases). Between the trimmed V and J ends, which lost 4 bases and 7 bases, there was a span of 17 bases. Per the germline V gene, CDR1 is SGHRS and CDR2 is YFSETQ. The length of the CDR3 is 15 residues.

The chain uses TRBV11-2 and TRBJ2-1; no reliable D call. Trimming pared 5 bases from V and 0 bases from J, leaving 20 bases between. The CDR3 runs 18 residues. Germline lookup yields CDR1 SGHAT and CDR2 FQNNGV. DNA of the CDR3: TGTGCCAGCAGCCATAGACTCTCCGTATTACCCTCCTACAATGAGCAGTTCTTC. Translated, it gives CASSHRLSVLPSYNEQFF.

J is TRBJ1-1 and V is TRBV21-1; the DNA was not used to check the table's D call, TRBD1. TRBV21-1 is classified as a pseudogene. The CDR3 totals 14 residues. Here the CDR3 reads CARVLRGSFTEAFF. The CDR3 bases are TGTGCCAGAGTTCTCAGGGGGAGTTTCACTGAAGCTTTCTTT.

The CDR3 nucleotides read TGCGCCAGCAGCCAAGAGGTTCGTGGCTTAGGCTACACCTTC. Translation gives CASSQEVRGLGYTF. V usage is TRBV4-1 and J usage is TRBJ1-2; D not certain. Germline V gives CDR1 MGHRA, CDR2 YSYEKL. The germline V and J ends were trimmed by 0 bases and 8 bases, with 13 bases remaining between them. CDR3 length: 14 amino acids.

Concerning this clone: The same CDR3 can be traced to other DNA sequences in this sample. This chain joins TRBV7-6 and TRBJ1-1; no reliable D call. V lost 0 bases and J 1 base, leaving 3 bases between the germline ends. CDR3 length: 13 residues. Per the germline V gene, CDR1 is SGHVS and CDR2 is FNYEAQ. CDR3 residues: CASSLAGNTEAFF. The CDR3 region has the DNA TGTGCCAGCAGCTTAGCGGGGAACACTGAAGCTTTCTTT.

In DNA, the CDR3 is TGTGCCAGTAGTATATCCACGTCCCGACGTGGCTACACCTTC. It specifies CASSISTSRRGYTF. The chain links TRBV19 to TRBJ1-2, with D unresolved. Trimming took off 2 bases at V and 7 bases at J, with 14 bases between the two ends. Germline V gene sequence: CDR1 LNHDA, CDR2 SQIVND (reference sequence). The CDR3 runs 14 residues. Supplemented by reference TRBV19 and TRBJ1-2, the full variable domain reads DGGITQSPKYLFRKEGQNVTLSCEQNLNHDAMYWYRQDPGQGLRLIYYSQIVNDFQKGDIAEGYSVSREKKESFPLTVTSAQKNPTAFYLCASSISTSRRGYTFGSGTRLTVV.

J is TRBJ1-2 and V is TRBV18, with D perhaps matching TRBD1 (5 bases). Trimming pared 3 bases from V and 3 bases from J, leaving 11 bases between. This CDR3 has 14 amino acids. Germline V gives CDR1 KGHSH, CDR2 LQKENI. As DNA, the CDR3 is TGTGCCAGCTCACCCGTTTCGGGGGACTATGGCTACACCTTC. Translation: CASSPVSGDYGYTF.

CDR3 sequence: CASSAQGASEKLFF. In nucleotides, the CDR3 is TGCGCCAGCAGCGCCCAGGGGGCCAGTGAAAAACTGTTTTTT. The V gene is TRBV4-1, the J gene TRBJ1-4, with 8 bases aligning to TRBD1. Germline CDR1 reads MGHRA; CDR2 reads YSYEKL. Trimming removed 5 bases from V and 7 bases from J; junction bases left unmatched: 6. CDR3 size: 14 residues.

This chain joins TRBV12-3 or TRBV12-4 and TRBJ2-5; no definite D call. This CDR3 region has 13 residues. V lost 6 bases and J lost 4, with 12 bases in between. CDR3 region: CASRLQNTETQYF. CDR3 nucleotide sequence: TGTGCCAGCAGGCTACAGAATACAGAGACCCAGTACTTC.

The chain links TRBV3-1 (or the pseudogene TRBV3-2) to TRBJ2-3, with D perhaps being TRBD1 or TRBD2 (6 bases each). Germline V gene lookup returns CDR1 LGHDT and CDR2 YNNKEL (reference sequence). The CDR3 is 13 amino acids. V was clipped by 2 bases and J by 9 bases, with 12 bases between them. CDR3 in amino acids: CASSQRGAGTQYF. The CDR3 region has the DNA TGTGCCAGCAGCCAAAGGGGGGCTGGAACGCAGTATTTT.

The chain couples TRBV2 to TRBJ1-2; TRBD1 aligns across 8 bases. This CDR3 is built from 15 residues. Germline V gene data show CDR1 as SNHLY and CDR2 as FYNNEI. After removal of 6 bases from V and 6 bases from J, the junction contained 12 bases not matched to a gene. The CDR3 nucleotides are TGTGCCAGCAGCCCCAGACAGGGGAATTTCGATGGCTACACCTTC. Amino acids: CASSPRQGNFDGYTF.

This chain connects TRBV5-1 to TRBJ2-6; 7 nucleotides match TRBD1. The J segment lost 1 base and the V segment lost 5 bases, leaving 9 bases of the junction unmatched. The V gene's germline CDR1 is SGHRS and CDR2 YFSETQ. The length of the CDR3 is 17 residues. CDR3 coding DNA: TGCGCCAGCAGAAAGCCGGGACAGTCATCTGGGGCCAACGTCCTGACTTTC. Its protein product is CASRKPGQSSGANVLTF.

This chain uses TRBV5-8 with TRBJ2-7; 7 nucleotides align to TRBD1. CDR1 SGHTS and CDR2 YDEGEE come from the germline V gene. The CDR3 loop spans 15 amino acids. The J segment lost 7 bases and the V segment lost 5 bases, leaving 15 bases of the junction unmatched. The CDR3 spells CASRDVGTVVLEQYF. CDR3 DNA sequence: TGTGCCAGCAGGGATGTAGGGACAGTCGTGTTGGAGCAGTACTTC.

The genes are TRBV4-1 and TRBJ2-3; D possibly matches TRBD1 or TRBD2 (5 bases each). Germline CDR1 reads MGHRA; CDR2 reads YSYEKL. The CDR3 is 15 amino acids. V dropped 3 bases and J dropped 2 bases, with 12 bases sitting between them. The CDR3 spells CASSQGETYTDTQYF. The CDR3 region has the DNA TGCGCCAGCAGCCAGGGGGAAACATACACAGATACGCAGTATTTT.

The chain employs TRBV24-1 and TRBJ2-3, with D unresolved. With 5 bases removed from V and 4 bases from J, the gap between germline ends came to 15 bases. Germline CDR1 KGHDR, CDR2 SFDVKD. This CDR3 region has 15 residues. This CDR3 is CATSVGLPTADTQYF. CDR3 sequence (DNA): TGTGCCACCAGTGTGGGGTTACCCACGGCAGATACGCAGTATTTT.

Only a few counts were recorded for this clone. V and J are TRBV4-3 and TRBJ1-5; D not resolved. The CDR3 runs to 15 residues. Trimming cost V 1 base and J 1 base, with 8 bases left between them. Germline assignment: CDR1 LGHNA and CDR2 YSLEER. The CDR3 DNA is TGCGCCAGCAGCCAAGTCTGGGTGAGCAATCAGCCCCAGCATTTT. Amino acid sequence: CASSQVWVSNQPQHF.